The 30 T cell receptor beta chains below come from one sample, sequenced in a study of identical twins. TCRdb independently ran MiXCR on the 5' RACE reads; one entry per CDR3 protein. The profile covers hundreds of thousands of distinct CDR3 sequences, with approximately 20% appearing a single time and approximately 0.5% taken by the ten largest. The sample also formed part of further work on yellow fever vaccine responses in identical twins.

Specimen: CD4+ T cells sorted from blood. All receptors derive from a woman under 30 in good health.

This clonotype came up a few times. Since no conserved phenylalanine or tryptophan closes the CDR3, a read error is the likely cause. Because the CDR3's place on the DNA is in doubt, the DNA is left out and the CDR3 is given as listed by TCRdb. The chain is built from TRBV6-1 and TRBJ2-1; the D segment call TRBD1 is taken from the table without a DNA check. The CDR3 length is 13 residues, termini included. CDR1 MNHNS and CDR2 SASEGT come from the germline V gene. The chain's CDR3 is CASSEAFGGFVGV.

Turning to this clonotype: Germline and junction disagree at one end, which may indicate a read error. This chain links TRBV12-3 or TRBV12-4 with TRBJ2-1; D is unresolved. CDR3 length: 15 amino acids. The CDR3 here is CASSLGLLESDEQSF. CDR3 DNA sequence: TGTGCCAGCAGTTTAGGTTTATTGGAGAGCGATGAGCAGTCCTTC.

The chain joins TRBV9 to TRBJ2-7, with D maybe TRBD1 (6 bases). Per germline, CDR1 SGDLS and CDR2 YYNGEE. Trimming pared 2 bases from V and 3 bases from J, leaving 18 bases between. The CDR3 runs to 16 residues. The CDR3 DNA is TGTGCCAGCAGCGTCCCCACCCGGGACACATACTACGAGCAGTACTTC. Its protein is CASSVPTRDTYYEQYF.

This clonotype was observed a few times. This chain connects TRBV4-1 to TRBJ2-5, with TRBD2 identical over 7 bases. The length of the CDR3 is 17 residues. The germline V gene has CDR1 MGHRA and CDR2 YSYEKL. The J segment lost 4 bases and the V segment lost 1 base, leaving 12 bases of the junction unmatched. DNA for the CDR3: TGCGCCAGCAGCCAAGGACAAACTGCGAGCGGGGTAGAGACCCAGTACTTC. This sequence encodes CASSQGQTASGVETQYF.

This clonotype appeared a few times. The chain combines TRBV21-1 with TRBJ2-7. TRBV21-1 represents a pseudogene. This CDR3 spans 14 amino acids. CDR3 amino acids: CASSKDEAPYEQYV. The CDR3 DNA is TGTGCCAGCAGCAAAGACGAGGCGCCCTACGAGCAGTACGTC.

In the case of this clonotype: Sequence at one end of the junction differs from germline and may be a read error. The rearrangement uses TRBV5-1 and TRBJ2-7; 9 bases agree with TRBD2. There are 16 residues in the CDR3. CDR1 is SGHRS and CDR2 is YFSETQ in the germline V gene. The CDR3 DNA is TGCGCCAGCAGTTTGGCAGCTAGCGGGAAGTTTTACGAGCAGTACTTC. It translates to CASSLAASGKFYEQYF.

This chain joins TRBV7-9 and TRBJ2-1; 7 bases agree with TRBD2. Losses at the gene ends were 4 bases for V and 0 bases for J; bases not matched to a gene: 3. The germline gives CDR1 SEHNR, CDR2 FQNEAQ (reference sequence). The CDR3 is 15 residues long. CDR3 DNA: TGTGCCAGCAGCTGGGGACTATACTCCTACAATGAGCAGTTCTTC. It codes for CASSWGLYSYNEQFF.

This chain joins TRBV9 and TRBJ1-1; D perhaps matches TRBD1 (5 bases). The CDR3 is made up of 18 amino acids. The ends were cut back, 3 bases at V and 1 base at J, with 22 bases in the middle. The germline CDR1 and CDR2 sequences are SGDLS and YYNGEE. This CDR3 reads CASSAPWGGGVGNTEAFF. The CDR3 DNA reads TGTGCCAGCAGCGCTCCCTGGGGGGGGGGAGTAGGGAACACTGAAGCTTTCTTT.

The CDR3 bases are TGTGCCAGCAGACCTCGGTTACTAGCCGAGTTTAATGAGCAGTTCTTC. This gives the protein CASRPRLLAEFNEQFF. The chain recombines TRBV6-1 with TRBJ2-1, with D tentatively TRBD2 (6 bases). CDR3 length: 16 residues. Trimming left V 6 bases short and J 7 bases short, with 22 bases between. The germline V gene encodes CDR1 MNHNS and CDR2 SASEGT.

Only a few counts were recorded for this clonotype. The rearrangement joins TRBV4-1 to TRBJ1-5, with 7 nucleotides matching TRBD1. The CDR3 consists of 16 residues. With 3 bases clipped from V and 1 base from J, the junction kept 6 bases outside the gene matches. Germline V gene data show CDR1 as MGHRA and CDR2 as YSYEKL. In DNA, the CDR3 is TGCGCCAGCAGCCAGACAGGGCTGGACAGCAATCAGCCCCAGCATTTT. This translates into CASSQTGLDSNQPQHF.

The chain employs TRBV5-1 and TRBJ2-1, with 14 bases matching TRBD2. This CDR3 is built from 17 residues. CDR1 and CDR2 (germline): SGHRS, YFSETQ. Unmatched junction bases numbered 8, after V lost 4 bases and J lost 5 bases. The CDR3 reads CASSQGLAGGRNNEQFF. In DNA, the CDR3 is TGCGCCAGCAGCCAAGGACTAGCGGGAGGTAGGAACAATGAGCAGTTCTTC.

The chain uses TRBV29-1 and TRBJ2-2; no definite D call. CDR1 is SQVTM and CDR2 is ANQGSEA in the germline V gene. The V end lost 3 bases, the J end lost 5 bases, and 10 bases lay between the germline ends. The CDR3 sequence is 13 residues long. The CDR3 region has the DNA TGCAGCGTTGAGACTCCAAAGACCGGGGAGCTGTTTTTT. Translation: CSVETPKTGELFF.

This clonotype was observed many times. This chain uses TRBV20-1 with TRBJ2-2, with a possible D match to TRBD2 (5 bases). The ends were cut back, 3 bases at V and 7 bases at J, with 15 bases in the middle. The CDR3 has 14 residues. Per germline, CDR1 DFQATT and CDR2 SNEGSKA (reference sequence). CDR3 nucleotide sequence: TGCAGTGCTAGTTACGAGGGCGCGGGCGGGGAGCTGTTTTTT. The encoded protein is CSASYEGAGGELFF.

The table lists this clonotype with a few counts. This sequence joins TRBV20-1 and TRBJ1-4; 7 bases are shared with TRBD1. V lost 0 bases to trimming and J lost 6 bases; unmatched junction nucleotides: 4. The CDR3 is made up of 14 amino acids. Per the germline V gene, CDR1 is DFQATT and CDR2 is SNEGSKA (reference sequence). The CDR3 DNA follows: TGCAGTGCTAGAGAGACAGGGTTGTATGAAAAACTGTTTTTT. It is translated as CSARETGLYEKLFF.

Only a few counts were recorded for this clonotype. The CDR3 reads CASSLEQREGLRQFF. The DNA of the CDR3 is TGTGCCAGCAGCTTGGAACAGCGGGAGGGCCTTCGACAGTTCTTC. V gene TRBV5-5 combines with J gene TRBJ2-1; 10 nucleotides match TRBD2. V gave up 0 bases and J gave up 13 bases; unmatched junction bases: 10. This CDR3 comprises 15 residues. Germline V gene data show CDR1 as SGHKS and CDR2 as YYEKEE (reference sequence).

There are a few counts of this clonotype. The CDR3 is CASSLLENTGELFF. The CDR3 DNA is TGTGCCAGCAGTTTGTTAGAGAACACCGGGGAGCTGTTTTTT. The V and J genes are TRBV12-3 or TRBV12-4 and TRBJ2-2; D gene uncertain. CDR3 length: 14 residues. V lost 3 bases to trimming and J lost 1 base, with 6 bases between them.

This clonotype was seen more than once but under ten times. The rearrangement joins TRBV20-1 to TRBJ2-7, with TRBD2 matching over 8 bases. CDR1 and CDR2 (germline): DFQATT, SNEGSKA (reference sequence). Trimming at V came to 3 bases and at J to 5 bases, leaving 6 bases not matched to a gene. The CDR3 is 13 residues long. DNA for the CDR3: TGCAGTGCTAGCGGGGGGGCCGTAGACGAGCAGTACGTC. Protein sequence: CSASGGAVDEQYV.

The genes are TRBV19 and TRBJ2-1, with TRBD2 as a possible D gene (5 bases). Deletions cut 6 bases from V and 0 bases from J, with 12 bases between. From germline, CDR1 is LNHDA and CDR2 SQIVND (reference sequence). This CDR3 is 15 amino acids long. The CDR3 coding sequence is TGTGCCAGTAGGAGGGCGGCTAGCTCCTACAATGAGCAGTTCTTC. This translates into CASRRAASSYNEQFF.

This clonotype came up a few times. This chain links TRBV7-2 with TRBJ2-2; D might be TRBD2 (5 bases). Between the trimmed V and J ends, which lost 4 bases and 1 base, there was a span of 13 bases. Germline lookup yields CDR1 SGHTA and CDR2 FQGNSA. The CDR3 covers 16 residues. For the CDR3, the DNA is TGTGCCAGCAGCTCTCTAGCCTTATTGAACACCGGGGAGCTGTTTTTT. Translation gives CASSSLALLNTGELFF.

This clonotype was counted at least ten times. The chain has TRBV20-1 and TRBJ1-1; tentative D call: TRBD1 (6 bases). Trimming took 0 bases from V and 2 from J, leaving 7 bases between them. Germline V gives CDR1 DFQATT, CDR2 SNEGSKA (reference sequence). CDR3 length equals 13 residues. DNA of the CDR3: TGCAGTGCTAGAGAGGGGGGCAACACTGAAGCTTTCTTT. Amino acids: CSAREGGNTEAFF.

The V call is TRBV5-1, the J call TRBJ2-1, with D possibly being TRBD2 (5 bases). Germline CDR1 and CDR2: SGHRS and YFSETQ. Trimming removed 4 bases at V and 6 bases at J, with 17 bases between. CDR3 length equals 15 residues. As DNA, the CDR3 is TGCGCCAGCAGCCCTTATGGGTCAAGCGGCAATGAGCAGTTCTTC. Amino acid sequence: CASSPYGSSGNEQFF.

This rearrangement joins TRBV3-1 to TRBJ2-1, with 12 bases lining up with TRBD2. This CDR3 is built from 16 residues. Germline values: CDR1 LGHDT, CDR2 YNNKEL (reference sequence). Trimming at V came to 4 bases and at J to 9 bases, leaving 10 bases not matched to a gene. CDR3 amino acids: CASSRPPSGGASEQFF. The CDR3 nucleotides read TGTGCCAGCAGCCGCCCCCCTAGCGGGGGGGCAAGTGAGCAGTTCTTC.

This clonotype has just a few counts. The chain links TRBV4-1 to TRBJ2-2; D could derive from TRBD1 or TRBD2 (6 bases each). CDR1 MGHRA and CDR2 YSYEKL come from the germline V gene. The CDR3 contains 19 residues. V was shortened by 0 bases and J by 1 base, with 18 bases between the two germline ends. CDR3 in amino acids: CASSQDGTGRPKNTGELFF. The CDR3 DNA is TGCGCCAGCAGCCAAGATGGTACAGGGAGGCCGAAGAACACCGGGGAGCTGTTTTTT.

This clonotype was counted between two and nine times. V and J are TRBV10-3 and TRBJ1-5; the D is unclear. The CDR3 contains 13 residues. Trimming left V 4 bases short and J 5 bases short, with 9 bases between. From germline, CDR1 is ENHRY and CDR2 SYGVKD. The CDR3 loop reads CAISGKADQPQHF. In DNA form, the CDR3 reads TGTGCCATCAGTGGGAAGGCGGATCAGCCCCAGCATTTT.

There are a few counts of this clonotype. The chain combines TRBV12-3 or TRBV12-4 with TRBJ2-2, with 12 bases fitting TRBD2. Germline trimming cut 6 bases from V and 4 bases from J; bases unmatched to any gene: 9. The CDR3 has 17 amino acids. The CDR3 nucleotides are TGTGCCAGCAGCCGAGACGGGACTAGCGGGTCCACCGGGGAGCTGTTTTTT. Translated: CASSRDGTSGSTGELFF.

This clonotype was found many times. The V call is TRBV5-1, the J call TRBJ2-1, with D perhaps TRBD1 (6 bases). This CDR3 has 14 residues. Germline V gene lookup returns CDR1 SGHRS and CDR2 YFSETQ. V shed 6 bases and J shed 2 bases, with 12 bases lying between them. CDR3 loop: CASTRQEPYNEQFF. The DNA of the CDR3 is TGCGCCAGCACCCGACAGGAACCCTACAATGAGCAGTTCTTC.

The rearrangement links TRBV24-1 to TRBJ2-5, with 7 bases aligning to TRBD1. CDR3 length: 16 residues. The J segment lost 6 bases and the V segment lost 4 bases, leaving 13 bases of the junction unmatched. Germline V gene data show CDR1 as KGHDR and CDR2 as SFDVKD. CDR3 coding DNA: TGTGCCACCAGTGACCGTACCACAGGGGTGGGGAAGACCCAGTACTTC. It translates to CATSDRTTGVGKTQYF.

This clonotype was observed once. The chain employs TRBV20-1 and TRBJ2-5; 10 nucleotides align to TRBD2. J was trimmed by 5 bases and V by 5 bases; bases with no gene match: 17. Germline V gene lookup returns CDR1 DFQATT and CDR2 SNEGSKA (reference sequence). The CDR3 is 17 amino acids. CDR3 sequence reads: CSAGSFGLAGVTETQYF. The CDR3 DNA follows: TGCAGTGCTGGTTCATTCGGGCTAGCGGGAGTAACTGAGACCCAGTACTTC.

The chain is built from TRBV6-2 or TRBV6-3 and TRBJ1-3; D uncertain. This CDR3 spans 14 amino acids. The germline gives CDR1 MNHEY, CDR2 SVGEGT. The V end was cut by 5 bases, the J end by 0 bases, with 8 bases between. CDR3 bases: TGTGCCAGCAGTCCCAAACTCTCTGGAAACACCATATATTTT. Translation: CASSPKLSGNTIYF.

The rearrangement joins TRBV29-1 to TRBJ1-2; 7 bases are a match to TRBD1. Germline lookup yields CDR1 SQVTM and CDR2 ANQGSEA. The CDR3 is 11 amino acids. The CDR3 DNA follows: TGCAGTTTCCAGGGGGTCTATGGCTACACCTTC. Residues: CSFQGVYGYTF.